This T cell receptor (beta chain) was identified during a study of beta chain features in type 1 diabetes. Study-wide context: Sorted cells from all samples, numbering 100 million to 120 million, were examined. Broader study findings: Reduced insertions and increased deletions marked VDJ junctions in type 1 diabetes patients.

In this sample, this clone turned up a few times. Its antigen remains unidentified. The authors reverse transcribed all of the isolated RNA, so sequencing captured expressed TCRB transcripts. Sequenced by immunoSEQ multiplex PCR; TCRdb stores in-frame clones only, minus some. This table holds about 160,000 clones, 7.5% to 9.5% found once. This CDR3 is 15 amino acids long. Germline CDR1 reads MGHRA; CDR2 reads YSYEKL. After removal of 6 bases from V and 5 bases from J, the junction contained 6 bases not matched to a gene. This chain connects TRBV4-1 to TRBJ2-1; the match to TRBD2 covers 11 bases. Sequences were obtained from central memory CD4+ T cells from blood. The sequence was obtained from a woman between 18 and 29 years old in good health. This CDR3 reads CASRPLAGVHNEQFF. In DNA form, the CDR3 reads TGCGCCAGCAGACCACTAGCGGGAGTCCACAATGAGCAGTTCTTC.